This entry lists 18 T cell receptor beta chains sequenced from one sample in a study of patients and donors after allogeneic stem cell transplantation. From the RT-PCR reads, TCRdb called clonotypes with MiXCR, one entry per CDR3 protein. Of 70,000 or so distinct CDR3 sequences listed, more than 25% are singletons. Sequenced material: blood, either unsorted or a sorted T cell fraction (not recorded which). These receptors all stem from a human donor who was either an allogeneic HSCT recipient or a stem cell or donor lymphocyte infusion donor (not recorded which). It is not recorded whose cells these are; they may come from a transplant donor.

This clonotype was observed a few times. The chain couples TRBV19 to TRBJ1-2; D uncertain. Trimming removed 3 bases from V and 8 bases from J, with 13 bases in between. CDR1 LNHDA and CDR2 SQIVND come from the germline V gene (reference sequence). The CDR3 sequence is 13 residues long. CDR3 nucleotides: TGTGCCAGTAGTATGGAATCTGTGAGAGGCTACACCTTC. Protein product: CASSMESVRGYTF.

The chain links TRBV7-8 to TRBJ2-3, with D possibly TRBD1 on 6 matching bases. CDR3 length: 13 residues. Trimming cost V 8 bases and J 3 bases, with 12 bases left between them. Germline CDR1 and CDR2: SGHVS and FQNEAQ. The CDR3 region is CASGAQGTDTQYF. In DNA, the CDR3 is TGTGCCAGCGGGGCGCAGGGGACAGATACGCAGTATTTT. Looking up the rest from reference TRBV7-8 and TRBJ2-3 gives the full variable domain: GAGVSQSPRYKVAKRGQDVALRCDPISGHVSLFWYQQALGQGPEFLTYFQNEAQLDKSGLPSDRFFAERPEGSVSTLKIQRTQQEDSAVYLCASGAQGTDTQYFGPGTRLTVL.

The chain carries TRBV7-6 and TRBJ2-7; no definite D call. This CDR3 is 14 amino acids long. V was shortened by 2 bases and J by 1 base, with 9 bases between the two germline ends. Germline loops: CDR1 SGHVS, CDR2 FNYEAQ. As DNA, the CDR3 is TGTGCCAGCAGCTTAAAGGTCGGGTCCTACGAGCAGTACTTC. This gives the protein CASSLKVGSYEQYF.

This clonotype occurred a few times. The rearrangement links TRBV7-9 to TRBJ2-7; D is unclear. Per germline, CDR1 SEHNR and CDR2 FQNEAQ (reference sequence). With 5 bases removed from V and 3 bases from J, the gap between germline ends came to 11 bases. There are 13 residues in the CDR3. CDR3 sequence: CASSPSYSYEQYF. As DNA, the CDR3 is TGTGCCAGCAGCCCCAGCTACAGCTACGAGCAGTACTTC. Supplemented by reference TRBV7-9 and TRBJ2-7, the full variable domain reads DTGVSQNPRHKITKRGQNVTFRCDPISEHNRLYWYRQTLGQGPEFLTYFQNEAQLEKSRLLSDRFSAERPKGSFSTLEIQRTEQGDSAMYLCASSPSYSYEQYFGPGTRLTVT.

V usage is TRBV7-9 and J usage is TRBJ1-3; no definite D call. The CDR3 loop spans 15 amino acids. Trimming cost V 7 bases and J 4 bases, with 17 bases left between them. Germline lookup yields CDR1 SEHNR and CDR2 FQNEAQ (reference sequence). Written as DNA, the CDR3 is TGTGCCAGCACCCAGTGGGCGTCCGGAGGAAACACCATATATTTT. Encoded protein: CASTQWASGGNTIYF.

The V gene is TRBV6-5, the J gene TRBJ1-1; D not resolved. Germline V gene lookup returns CDR1 MNHEY and CDR2 SVGAGI. The CDR3 length is 15 residues. Trimming removed 1 base at V and 3 bases at J, with 12 bases between. CDR3 loop: CASSYFGRAYTEAFF. DNA for the CDR3: TGTGCCAGCAGTTACTTTGGACGGGCGTACACTGAAGCTTTCTTT.

Details on this clonotype: A junction boundary mismatches the germline segment, possibly from a read error. This sequence joins TRBV20-1 and TRBJ2-3; 10 bases match TRBD2. The CDR3 totals 17 residues. The germline V gene has CDR1 DFQATT and CDR2 SNEGSKA (reference sequence). The CDR3 protein is CSVRGVVAGGRGDTQYF. The CDR3 DNA reads as TGCAGTGTTAGAGGAGTGGTAGCGGGGGGCCGTGGAGATACGCAGTATTTT.

The chain couples TRBV12-3 or TRBV12-4 to TRBJ1-2; 7 positions match TRBD1. After removal of 6 bases from V and 5 bases from J, the junction contained 6 bases not matched to a gene. The CDR3 spans 13 residues. CDR3 amino acids: CASRPGTVYGYTF. The CDR3 DNA follows: TGTGCCAGCAGACCCGGGACAGTTTATGGCTACACCTTC.

V gene TRBV24-1 combines with J gene TRBJ1-5; D is unresolved. This CDR3 region has 13 residues. The V gene's germline CDR1 is KGHDR and CDR2 SFDVKD. V gave up 1 base and J gave up 2 bases, with 2 bases separating them. The CDR3 reads CATSDFGNQPQHF. The CDR3 DNA reads as TGTGCCACCAGTGATTTCGGCAATCAGCCCCAGCATTTT.

The V and J genes are TRBV7-9 and TRBJ2-3, with D hard to call. Trimming cost V 5 bases and J 6 bases, with 6 bases left between them. The CDR3 length is 11 residues. Germline V CDR1 and CDR2: SEHNR, FQNEAQ (reference sequence). The CDR3 loop is CASSPLDTQYF. As DNA, the CDR3 is TGTGCCAGCAGCCCTCTGGATACGCAGTATTTT.

The rearrangement joins TRBV6-2 or TRBV6-3 to TRBJ2-7; weak D call: TRBD1 (6 bases). The CDR3 contains 17 residues. The germline V gene has CDR1 MNHEY and CDR2 SVGEGT. The ends were cut back, 1 base at V and 3 bases at J, with 19 bases in the middle. The CDR3, as DNA: TGTGCCAGCAGTTACTTTCGACCACGGGACATAAGCTACGAGCAGTACTTC. This translates into CASSYFRPRDISYEQYF.

The chain employs TRBV7-2 and TRBJ1-2, with 7 bases identical to TRBD1. This CDR3 is built from 14 residues. V shed 5 bases, J shed 6 bases, and the junction held 9 bases outside the gene matches. Germline CDR1 reads SGHTA; CDR2 reads FQGNSA. CDR3 nucleotides: TGTGCCAGCAGCGTAGGAGGGGGCGTGGATGGCTACACCTTC. Amino acids: CASSVGGGVDGYTF.

The chain uses TRBV20-1 and TRBJ2-7; the match to TRBD1 covers 10 bases. The V and J ends lost 2 bases and 2 bases, in that order; junction bases with no gene match: 3. CDR1 DFQATT and CDR2 SNEGSKA come from the germline V gene (reference sequence). The CDR3 is 14 residues long. DNA of the CDR3: TGCAGTGCTAGACCGGGACAGGGGACCTACGAGCAGTACTTC. It codes for CSARPGQGTYEQYF.

The table lists this clonotype with a few counts. The chain carries TRBV6-5 and TRBJ2-2; weak D call: TRBD2 (5 bases). The germline V and J ends were trimmed by 6 bases and 7 bases, with 21 bases remaining between them. The CDR3 has 16 residues. The V gene's germline CDR1 is MNHEY and CDR2 SVGAGI. DNA for the CDR3: TGTGCCAGCAGACCATCCGTCGGGGTGTGGCGCGGGGAGCTGTTTTTT. Translation: CASRPSVGVWRGELFF.

This clonotype has a handful of counts. The chain has TRBV4-1 and TRBJ1-6; D may be TRBD1 (5 bases). Germline V gene data show CDR1 as MGHRA and CDR2 as YSYEKL. The CDR3 is 12 residues long. V lost 1 base and J 16 bases, leaving 11 bases between the germline ends. CDR3 region: CASSQVGTDLHF. The CDR3 DNA reads as TGCGCCAGCAGCCAAGTCGGGACGGATCTCCACTTT.

This clonotype was observed a handful of times. The chain joins TRBV12-3 or TRBV12-4 to TRBJ2-1; D call uncertain. CDR3 length equals 12 residues. The V gene lost 6 bases and the J gene lost 5 bases, with 8 bases spanning the gap. CDR3 protein: CASRGNNNEQFF. CDR3 coding DNA: TGTGCCAGCAGGGGGAATAACAATGAGCAGTTCTTC.

The CDR3 protein is CATSEYPGRGAETQYF. CDR3 coding DNA: TGTGCCACCAGTGAATATCCTGGCCGGGGCGCAGAGACCCAGTACTTC. The chain employs TRBV24-1 and TRBJ2-5; either TRBD1 or TRBD2 may fit D (5 bases each). Trimming took off 4 bases at V and 4 bases at J, with 18 bases between the two ends. There are 16 residues in the CDR3. Germline-derived CDR1 and CDR2 are KGHDR and SFDVKD.

This clonotype was detected a few times. V usage is TRBV5-1 and J usage is TRBJ1-4; 9 bases are a match to TRBD1. The germline V gene has CDR1 SGHRS and CDR2 YFSETQ. This CDR3 contains 14 residues. After removal of 2 bases from V and 8 bases from J, the junction contained 4 bases not matched to a gene. CDR3 in amino acids: CASSLQGASEKLFF. The CDR3 DNA is TGCGCCAGCAGCTTACAGGGGGCTAGCGAAAAACTGTTTTTT.